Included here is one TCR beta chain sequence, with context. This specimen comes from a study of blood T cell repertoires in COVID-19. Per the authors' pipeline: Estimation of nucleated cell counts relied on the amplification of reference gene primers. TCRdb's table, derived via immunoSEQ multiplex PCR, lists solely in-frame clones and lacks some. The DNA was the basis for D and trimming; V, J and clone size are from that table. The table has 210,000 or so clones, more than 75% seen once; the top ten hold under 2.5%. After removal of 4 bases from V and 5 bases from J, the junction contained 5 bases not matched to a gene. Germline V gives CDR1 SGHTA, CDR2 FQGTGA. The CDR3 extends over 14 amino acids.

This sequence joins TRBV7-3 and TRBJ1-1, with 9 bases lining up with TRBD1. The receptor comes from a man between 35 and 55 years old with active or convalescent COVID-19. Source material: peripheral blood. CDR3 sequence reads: CASSWTGDGTEAFF. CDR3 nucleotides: TGTGCCAGCAGCTGGACAGGGGACGGGACTGAAGCTTTCTTT.